Presented here are 21 T cell receptor beta chains from one specimen sequenced in a study of somatic mutations in cytotoxic T cells in rheumatoid arthritis (dated by TCRdb to between 2016 and 2019). The library came from the immunoSEQ multiplex PCR assay. The source is immuneACCESS, and TCRdb retained only in-frame sequences with V and J called. Part of the clones is not carried over; for the studies checked, unresolved V genes explain less than half of this, and the remainder is unexplained. The sample has some 30,000 clones on record, approximately 86% of them singletons. Over 7.5% of the sample goes to the ten largest clones. The material sequenced was CD8+ T cells sorted from blood. Source of these receptors: an adult with rheumatoid arthritis.

This chain links TRBV4-1 with TRBJ1-5; TRBD1 agrees at 7 bases. CDR1 MGHRA and CDR2 YSYEKL come from the germline V gene. The CDR3 is 15 residues long. The J segment lost 4 bases and the V segment lost 1 base, leaving 4 bases of the junction unmatched. Written as DNA, the CDR3 is TGCGCCAGCAGCCAAGGACAGGGAGCAAATCAGCCCCAGCATTTT. Translated: CASSQGQGANQPQHF.

The rearrangement uses TRBV29-1 and TRBJ2-1, with 13 bases that match TRBD2. The CDR3 length is 13 residues. Germline values: CDR1 SQVTM, CDR2 ANQGSEA. Germline trimming cut 3 bases from V and 8 bases from J; bases unmatched to any gene: 1. In nucleotides, the CDR3 is TGCAGCGTTGACGGACTAGCGGGAGATGAGCAGTTCTTC. Translated: CSVDGLAGDEQFF.

This rearrangement joins TRBV7-9 to TRBJ2-1; no firm D call. This CDR3 is 16 amino acids long. Trimming took off 1 base at V and 4 bases at J, with 14 bases between the two ends. Per germline, CDR1 SEHNR and CDR2 FQNEAQ (reference sequence). CDR3 coding DNA: TGTGCCAGCAGCTTAGAGGTGGAAGGCTTGTACAATGAGCAGTTCTTC. Amino acids: CASSLEVEGLYNEQFF.

This sequence joins TRBV27 and TRBJ2-2; D might be TRBD2 (6 bases). The CDR3 loop spans 13 amino acids. Germline V gene sequence: CDR1 MNHEY, CDR2 SMNVEV (reference sequence). Deletions cut 5 bases from V and 7 bases from J, with 11 bases between. The CDR3 sequence: CASSPAGIGELFF. The CDR3 nucleotides are TGTGCCAGCAGTCCAGCGGGTATCGGGGAGCTGTTTTTT.

V gene TRBV11-2 combines with J gene TRBJ2-2; possibly TRBD1 or TRBD2 for D (6 bases each). The germline CDR1 and CDR2 sequences are SGHAT and FQNNGV. This CDR3 region has 15 residues. V was shortened by 8 bases and J by 5 bases, with 18 bases between the two germline ends. The CDR3 region has the DNA TGTGCCAGCTGTTGGGGGGCAGGGGAAACCGGGGAGCTGTTTTTT. It codes for CASCWGAGETGELFF.

The CDR3 protein is CASSLALAGLYQETQYF. Written as DNA, the CDR3 is TGCGCCAGCAGCTTGGCTCTAGCGGGATTGTACCAAGAGACCCAGTACTTC. V and J are TRBV5-1 and TRBJ2-5, with TRBD2 matching 9 bases. In germline, CDR1 is SGHRS, CDR2 YFSETQ. This CDR3 is built from 17 residues. The V segment lost 0 bases and the J segment 0 bases; nucleotides outside the gene matches: 6.

This clone was seen just once. The rearrangement uses TRBV4-1 and TRBJ2-7; 7 nucleotides agree with TRBD1. The V and J ends lost 4 bases and 4 bases, in that order; junction bases with no gene match: 10. Germline CDR1 and CDR2: MGHRA and YSYEKL. The length of the CDR3 is 15 residues. The CDR3 is CASSPGTAAGYEQYF. CDR3 bases: TGCGCCAGCAGCCCCGGGACAGCCGCGGGTTACGAGCAGTACTTC.

V and J are TRBV4-1 and TRBJ2-1; 7 bases are shared with TRBD1. Germline CDR1 is MGHRA and CDR2 is YSYEKL. Trimming at V came to 7 bases and at J to 4 bases, leaving 7 bases not matched to a gene. The CDR3 contains 14 residues. CDR3 in amino acids: CASNPSGGYNEQFF. The CDR3 region has the DNA TGCGCCAGCAACCCCTCAGGGGGTTACAATGAGCAGTTCTTC.

This chain links TRBV6-6 with TRBJ1-4; D not certain. Germline V gene sequence: CDR1 MNHNY, CDR2 SVGAGI (reference sequence). V lost 2 bases, J lost 2 bases, and 3 bases lay in between. The CDR3 consists of 13 residues. Written as DNA, the CDR3 is TGTGCCAGCAGTTACCGGACTAATGAAAAACTGTTTTTT. It encodes CASSYRTNEKLFF.

V is TRBV2 and J is TRBJ2-7; TRBD2 might be the D (6 bases). The CDR3 length is 11 residues. V was shortened by 6 bases and J by 7 bases, with 10 bases between the two germline ends. Per the germline V gene, CDR1 is SNHLY and CDR2 is FYNNEI. CDR3 DNA: TGTGCCAGCAGCTTCGGGAGAGAGCAGTACTTC. The encoded protein is CASSFGREQYF. Supplemented by reference TRBV2 and TRBJ2-7, the full variable domain reads EPEVTQTPSHQVTQMGQEVILRCVPISNHLYFYWYRQILGQKVEFLVSFYNNEISEKSEIFDDQFSVERPDGSNFTLKIRSTKLEDSAMYFCASSFGREQYFGPGTRLTVT.

The chain employs TRBV19 and TRBJ2-5; possible D gene TRBD1, 5 bases. CDR3 length equals 13 residues. CDR1 is LNHDA, CDR2 SQIVND, per germline (reference sequence). V lost 5 bases and J 5 bases, leaving 12 bases between the germline ends. The CDR3 sequence: CASSQTPGETQYF. In DNA, the CDR3 is TGTGCCAGTAGTCAGACTCCAGGGGAGACCCAGTACTTC.

The rearrangement links TRBV13 to TRBJ1-1, with 11 bases lining up with TRBD1. The CDR3 length is 14 residues. V shed 8 bases and J 7 bases; nucleotides not matched to a gene: 9. Germline loops: CDR1 PRHDT, CDR2 FYEKMQ (reference sequence). The CDR3 here is CASETGTGGNEAFF. Written as DNA, the CDR3 is TGTGCCAGCGAAACCGGGACAGGGGGAAATGAAGCTTTCTTT.

The chain links TRBV18 to TRBJ1-2; D is perhaps TRBD1 (5 bases). Germline values: CDR1 KGHSH, CDR2 LQKENI. The CDR3 runs to 15 residues. Trimming stripped 6 bases from V and 6 bases from J, with 20 bases between. The CDR3 region has the DNA TGTGCCAGCTCGCTCCAAGGGGTGACAGCTAATGGCTACACCTTC. This translates into CASSLQGVTANGYTF.

By share of the sample, this clone is large. The chain is built from TRBV19 and TRBJ1-4; 7 bases are a match to TRBD1. Germline V gene lookup returns CDR1 LNHDA and CDR2 SQIVND (reference sequence). The junction had 15 bases not matched to a gene; V was cut back by 4 bases and J by 7 bases. CDR3 size: 17 residues. The CDR3 nucleotides read TGTGCCAGTAGTACAGAATCGGACAGGAAACCGAGTGAAAAACTGTTTTTT. Translated: CASSTESDRKPSEKLFF.

This chain joins TRBV4-3 and TRBJ2-7; D not certain. This CDR3 has 17 residues. The germline V gene encodes CDR1 LGHNA and CDR2 YSLEER. V shed 0 bases and J shed 4 bases, with 19 bases lying between them. CDR3 nucleotide sequence: TGCGCCAGCAGCCAAGAGGAAGCAAATTTCGGTCAATACGAGCAGTACTTC. Translating gives CASSQEEANFGQYEQYF.

This clone has a handful of counts. V usage is TRBV6-5 and J usage is TRBJ2-7; 9 bases fit TRBD1. The CDR3 length is 15 residues. CDR1 and CDR2 (germline): MNHEY, SVGAGI. The ends lost 0 bases at V and 3 bases at J; junction bases unmatched: 3. CDR3 loop: CASSYSGTGNYEQYF. In DNA, the CDR3 is TGTGCCAGCAGTTACTCCGGGACAGGGAACTACGAGCAGTACTTC.

The chain uses TRBV4-1 and TRBJ2-2; D may be TRBD2 (5 bases). Trimming shortened V by 0 bases and J by 2 bases, and 7 bases separated the two germline ends. This CDR3 contains 15 residues. The germline V gene encodes CDR1 MGHRA and CDR2 YSYEKL. In DNA form, the CDR3 reads TGCGCCAGCAGCCAAGACCGGGGTAACACCGGGGAGCTGTTTTTT. It translates to CASSQDRGNTGELFF.

This clone came up a few times. The junction departs from germline at one end; a sequencing error may be responsible. The rearrangement uses TRBV14 and TRBJ1-2; D remains ambiguous. Germline V gene lookup returns CDR1 SGHDN and CDR2 FVKESK. This CDR3 is built from 14 residues. The CDR3 DNA is TGTGCCAGCAGCCAAGGGCAGAACTACTATAGCTACACCTTC. This translates into CASSQGQNYYSYTF.

The chain employs TRBV5-4 and TRBJ2-3; TRBD1 is a possible D gene (5 bases). CDR1 is SGHNT, CDR2 YYREEE, per germline (reference sequence). V shed 9 bases and J shed 1 base, with 6 bases lying between them. The CDR3 covers 11 residues. The chain's CDR3 is CAIRGTDTQYF. The CDR3 DNA is TGTGCCATCAGGGGCACAGATACGCAGTATTTT.

This clone was observed once. V and J are TRBV27 and TRBJ1-3, with D possibly matching TRBD1 (6 bases). The ends were cut back, 2 bases at V and 1 base at J, with 9 bases in the middle. The germline V gene encodes CDR1 MNHEY and CDR2 SMNVEV (reference sequence). CDR3 length: 15 amino acids. The CDR3 region is CASSLTGYSGNTIYF. CDR3 DNA: TGTGCCAGCAGTTTAACAGGGTATTCTGGAAACACCATATATTTT.

The chain combines TRBV9 with TRBJ2-7; 7 nucleotides match TRBD2. The V segment lost 5 bases and the J segment 2 bases; nucleotides outside the gene matches: 10. Germline loops: CDR1 SGDLS, CDR2 YYNGEE. There are 15 residues in the CDR3. The CDR3 region has the DNA TGTGCCAGCAGTCCCCGGGAGGCTGCCACCTACGAGCAGTACTTC. Its translation is CASSPREAATYEQYF.